This T cell receptor beta chain was found in a study of blood T cell repertoires in COVID-19. V was pared by 1 base and J by 7 bases, with 8 bases between. CDR1 is SEHNR, CDR2 FQNEAQ, per germline (reference sequence). The CDR3 has 12 residues. This table comes from immunoSEQ multiplex PCR, and its TCRdb copy is limited to in-frame clones, with some not included. The table has some 250,000 clones, approximately 89% seen once. The chain links TRBV7-9 to TRBJ2-7; D remains unclear. The clonotype originates from a woman aged 25 to 39 with acute COVID-19. The sample taken for sequencing was PBMCs or T cells enriched from blood (not recorded which). CDR3 coding DNA: TGTGCCAGCAGCTTAGAATCCCGGGAGCAGTACTTC. Translation gives CASSLESREQYF.